The 18 T cell receptor beta chains below all came from one sample that was sequenced in a study of T cells in Graves' hyperthyroidism and ophthalmopathy. Amplification yielded TCR beta CDR3 regions, with RNA transcripts as the source. A first-round RT-PCR of the TCR CDR3 used the HTBI primer set. From the multiplex PCR reads, TCRdb called clonotypes with MiXCR, one entry per CDR3 protein. In the table there are hundreds of thousands of distinct CDR3 sequences, roughly 40% of which are singletons. The sequencing input was blood. These receptors came from a man aged 18 to 30 with Graves' hyperthyroidism.

This clonotype was detected a few times. The chain is built from TRBV6-6 and TRBJ1-1; D is perhaps TRBD1 (6 bases). Looked up from germline, CDR1 is MNHNY and CDR2 is SVGAGI (reference sequence). The CDR3 totals 16 residues. V lost 0 bases and J lost 7, with 18 bases in between. The CDR3 DNA reads as TGTGCCAGCAGTTACTCTAATTGGGGGCTCGGCATTGAAGCTTTCTTT. This gives the protein CASSYSNWGLGIEAFF.

This clonotype has only a few counts. The rearrangement links TRBV7-2 to TRBJ2-3, with 8 nucleotides matching TRBD1. This CDR3 has 13 amino acids. After removal of 5 bases from V and 5 bases from J, the junction contained 3 bases not matched to a gene. Per the germline V gene, CDR1 is SGHTA and CDR2 is FQGNSA. The CDR3 protein is CASSAQGGDTQYF. In nucleotides, the CDR3 is TGTGCCAGCAGCGCACAGGGGGGAGATACGCAGTATTTT.

The rearrangement uses TRBV7-9 and TRBJ1-1, with D hard to call. The germline gives CDR1 SEHNR, CDR2 FQNEAQ (reference sequence). The CDR3 sequence is 13 residues long. V gave up 2 bases and J gave up 8 bases, with 12 bases separating them. For the CDR3, the DNA is TGTGCCAGCAGCTTACATGGGAAAGGGGAAGCTTTCTTT. Protein product: CASSLHGKGEAFF.

This rearrangement joins TRBV29-1 to TRBJ2-7, with D maybe TRBD1 (6 bases). The CDR3 length is 15 residues. Between the trimmed V and J ends, which lost 3 bases and 1 base, there was a span of 16 bases. Germline assignment: CDR1 SQVTM and CDR2 ANQGSEA. This CDR3 reads CSVEGVPGQSYEQYF. The CDR3 region has the DNA TGCAGCGTTGAGGGGGTCCCGGGACAATCCTACGAGCAGTACTTC.

This clonotype was detected many times. The chain is built from TRBV2 and TRBJ1-1, with 10 bases lining up with TRBD1. Germline CDR1 and CDR2: SNHLY and FYNNEI. There are 15 residues in the CDR3. V trimming: 2 bases; J trimming: 1 base; junction bases outside the gene matches: 1. Here the CDR3 DNA reads TGTGCCAGCAGTGAAAGGGACAGGGGGAACACTGAAGCTTTCTTT. Protein sequence: CASSERDRGNTEAFF.

This chain links TRBV7-9 with TRBJ2-5; D is tentatively TRBD1 or TRBD2 (6 bases each). The CDR3 loop spans 13 amino acids. Germline V gene lookup returns CDR1 SEHNR and CDR2 FQNEAQ (reference sequence). V lost 11 bases and J lost 2, with 15 bases in between. The CDR3 DNA follows: TGTGCCGGCGGGACAACCTTGCAAGAGACCCAGTACTTC. Translating gives CAGGTTLQETQYF.

This clonotype has only a few counts. This rearrangement joins TRBV5-1 to TRBJ1-1; D call uncertain. The CDR3 is 14 amino acids. Trimming took off 1 base at V and 4 bases at J, with 11 bases between the two ends. Germline V lookup: CDR1 SGHRS, CDR2 YFSETQ. The chain's CDR3 is CASSLSARGTEAFF. In DNA, the CDR3 is TGCGCCAGCAGCTTGTCTGCCAGAGGCACTGAAGCTTTCTTT.

There are a few counts of this clonotype. The chain employs TRBV2 and TRBJ1-5, with a weak D call TRBD1 (5 bases). CDR1 is SNHLY, CDR2 FYNNEI, per germline. This CDR3 has 16 residues. V lost 5 bases to trimming and J lost 3 bases, with 17 bases between them. The CDR3 region has the DNA TGTGCCAGCAGTCCCCGGGGATGGGGCCCCAATCAGCCCCAGCATTTT. The encoded protein is CASSPRGWGPNQPQHF.

The table lists this clonotype with many counts. V gene TRBV20-1 combines with J gene TRBJ1-2; D unresolved. CDR1 DFQATT and CDR2 SNEGSKA come from the germline V gene (reference sequence). V gave up 3 bases and J gave up 5 bases, with 7 bases separating them. CDR3 size: 11 residues. CDR3 region: CSASDGYGYTF. CDR3 nucleotide sequence: TGCAGTGCTAGCGACGGATATGGCTACACCTTC.

The chain couples TRBV7-2 to TRBJ1-4; D might be TRBD1 (5 bases). Germline CDR1 and CDR2: SGHTA and FQGNSA. The CDR3 has 14 amino acids. Trimming shortened V by 7 bases and J by 8 bases, and 17 bases separated the two germline ends. Written as DNA, the CDR3 is TGTGCCAGCACCCGGCTGGCCGGGGGGGAAAAACTGTTTTTT. Encoded protein: CASTRLAGGEKLFF.

Worth noting for this clonotype: One junction end disagrees with the germline gene, perhaps due to a read error. The gene calls are TRBV10-3 and TRBJ1-6; 7 bases fit TRBD1. The CDR3 is 16 amino acids. Germline CDR1 is ENHRY and CDR2 is SYGVKD. The CDR3 nucleotides are TGTGCCAGCAGTTGGAACCGGGACAGAGTGGATTCACCCCTCCACTTT. It encodes CASSWNRDRVDSPLHF.

This clonotype appeared a few times. This chain links TRBV4-1 with TRBJ2-7, with D perhaps assigned TRBD1 or TRBD2 (5 bases each). The CDR3 loop spans 16 amino acids. Trimming left V 0 bases short and J 0 bases short, with 12 bases between. Germline CDR1 and CDR2: MGHRA and YSYEKL. This chain's CDR3 is CASSQEGDESSYEQYF. CDR3 coding DNA: TGCGCCAGCAGCCAAGAAGGGGACGAAAGCTCCTACGAGCAGTACTTC.

The chain recombines TRBV29-1 with TRBJ1-1, with D unresolved. Germline lookup yields CDR1 SQVTM and CDR2 ANQGSEA. The CDR3 has 14 amino acids. The germline V and J ends were trimmed by 8 bases and 10 bases, with 26 bases remaining between them. The CDR3 nucleotides read TGCAGCTCCGGGGTCAGCACCTCAGTAGGGAGAGCTTTCTTT. It specifies CSSGVSTSVGRAFF.

Ten or more counts support this clonotype. This chain connects TRBV29-1 to TRBJ2-2; a possible D gene is TRBD2 (6 bases). CDR3 length equals 13 residues. Germline-derived CDR1 and CDR2 are SQVTM and ANQGSEA. V was clipped by 7 bases and J by 1 base, with 10 bases between them. The CDR3 region has the DNA TGCAGCGGTGGGGAGGAGAACACCGGGGAGCTGTTTTTT. It yields the protein CSGGEENTGELFF.

This clonotype was picked up many times. The J gene is TRBJ1-1, the V gene TRBV2, with 9 bases aligning to TRBD1. CDR3 size: 14 residues. Germline CDR1 is SNHLY and CDR2 is FYNNEI. J lost 1 base, V lost 6 bases, and 3 bases had no gene match. The CDR3 loop is CASRRDRANTEAFF. CDR3 coding DNA: TGTGCCAGCAGGAGGGACAGGGCGAACACTGAAGCTTTCTTT.

This chain links TRBV9 with TRBJ1-4; 7 bases line up with TRBD1. The CDR3 is 15 residues long. J gave up 8 bases and V 5 bases, and 12 bases lay outside the gene matches. Germline CDR1 SGDLS, CDR2 YYNGEE. CDR3 sequence: CASRETQGGREKLFF. CDR3 nucleotide sequence: TGTGCCAGCAGAGAAACCCAGGGGGGACGAGAAAAACTGTTTTTT.

This clonotype was counted only a few times. J is TRBJ2-7 and V is TRBV12-3 or TRBV12-4, with D tentatively TRBD1 (7 bases). V was shortened by 6 bases and J by 0 bases, with 12 bases between the two germline ends. The CDR3 consists of 14 residues. The CDR3 loop is CASRSRDSSYEQYF. CDR3 DNA: TGTGCCAGCAGGTCGCGGGACAGCTCCTACGAGCAGTACTTC.

Ten or more counts support this clonotype. This chain joins TRBV29-1 and TRBJ2-7, with D tentatively TRBD1 (6 bases). Trimming left V 6 bases short and J 2 bases short, with 11 bases between. The CDR3 totals 12 residues. Germline V gene lookup returns CDR1 SQVTM and CDR2 ANQGSEA. CDR3 nucleotides: TGCAGCGTCGAGACAGGAACCTACGAGCAGTACTTC. Protein: CSVETGTYEQYF.